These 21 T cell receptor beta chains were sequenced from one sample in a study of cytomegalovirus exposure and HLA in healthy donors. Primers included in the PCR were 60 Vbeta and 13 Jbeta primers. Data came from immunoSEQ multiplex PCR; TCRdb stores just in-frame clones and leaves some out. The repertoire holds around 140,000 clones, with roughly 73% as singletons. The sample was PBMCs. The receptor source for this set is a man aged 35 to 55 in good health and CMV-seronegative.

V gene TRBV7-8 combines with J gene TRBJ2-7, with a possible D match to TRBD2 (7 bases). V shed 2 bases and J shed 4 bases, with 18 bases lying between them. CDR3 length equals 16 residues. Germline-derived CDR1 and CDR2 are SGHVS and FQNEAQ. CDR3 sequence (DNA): TGTGCCAGCAGCTTAAATTCGGGGAGGGGGATATACGAGCAGTACTTC. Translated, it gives CASSLNSGRGIYEQYF. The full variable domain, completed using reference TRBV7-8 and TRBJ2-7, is GAGVSQSPRYKVAKRGQDVALRCDPISGHVSLFWYQQALGQGPEFLTYFQNEAQLDKSGLPSDRFFAERPEGSVSTLKIQRTQQEDSAVYLCASSLNSGRGIYEQYFGPGTRLTVT.

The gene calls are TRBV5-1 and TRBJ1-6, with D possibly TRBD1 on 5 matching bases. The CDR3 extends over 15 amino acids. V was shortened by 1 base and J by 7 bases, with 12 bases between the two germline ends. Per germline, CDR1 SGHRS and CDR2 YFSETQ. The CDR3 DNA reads TGCGCCAGCAGCTTGAATACAGGAAGCAATTCACCCCTCCACTTT. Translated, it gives CASSLNTGSNSPLHF.

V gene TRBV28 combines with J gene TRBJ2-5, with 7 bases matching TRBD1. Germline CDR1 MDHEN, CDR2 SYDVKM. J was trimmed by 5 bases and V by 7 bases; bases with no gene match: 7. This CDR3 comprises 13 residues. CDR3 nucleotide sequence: TGTGCCAGCAAGAGGGGGCGCGAGGAGACCCAGTACTTC. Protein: CASKRGREETQYF.

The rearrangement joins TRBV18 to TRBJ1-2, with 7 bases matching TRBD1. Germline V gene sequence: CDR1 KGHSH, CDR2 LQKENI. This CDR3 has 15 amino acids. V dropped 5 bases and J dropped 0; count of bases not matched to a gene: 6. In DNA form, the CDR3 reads TGTGCCAGCTCAAACGTGACAGGGCCTAACTATGGCTACACCTTC. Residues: CASSNVTGPNYGYTF.

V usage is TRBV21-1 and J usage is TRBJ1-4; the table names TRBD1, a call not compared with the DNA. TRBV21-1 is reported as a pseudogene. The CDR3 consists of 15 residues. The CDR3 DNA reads TGTGCCAGCAGCGCACGGACAGGGGGGAATGAAAAACTGTTTTTT. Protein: CASSARTGGNEKLFF.

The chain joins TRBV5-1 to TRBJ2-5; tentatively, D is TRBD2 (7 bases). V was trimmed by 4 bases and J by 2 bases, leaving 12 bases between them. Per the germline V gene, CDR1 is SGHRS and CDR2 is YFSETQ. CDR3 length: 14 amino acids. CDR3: CASSIGGGQETQYF. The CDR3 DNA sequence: TGCGCCAGCAGCATAGGGGGGGGACAAGAGACCCAGTACTTC. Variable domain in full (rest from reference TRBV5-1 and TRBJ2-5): KAGVTQTPRYLIKTRGQQVTLSCSPISGHRSVSWYQQTPGQGLQFLFEYFSETQRNKGNFPGRFSGRQFSNSRSEMNVSTLELGDSALYLCASSIGGGQETQYFGPGTRLLVL.

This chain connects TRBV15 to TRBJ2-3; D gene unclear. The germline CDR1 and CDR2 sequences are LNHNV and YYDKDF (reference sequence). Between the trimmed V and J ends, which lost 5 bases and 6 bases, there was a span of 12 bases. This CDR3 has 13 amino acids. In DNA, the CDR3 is TGTGCCACCAGCTTCCAAAGCCCGGATACGCAGTATTTT. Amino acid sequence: CATSFQSPDTQYF.

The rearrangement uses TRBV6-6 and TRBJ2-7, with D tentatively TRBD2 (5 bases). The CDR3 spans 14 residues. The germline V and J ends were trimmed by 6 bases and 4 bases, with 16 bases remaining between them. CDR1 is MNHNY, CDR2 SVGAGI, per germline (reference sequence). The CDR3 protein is CASSPGYGGYEQYF. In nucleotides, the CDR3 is TGTGCCAGCAGCCCGGGGTATGGCGGTTACGAGCAGTACTTC.

DNA of the CDR3: TGTGCCAGCAGCCAATGGGGGGTTGGCAATCAGCCCCAGCATTTT. It specifies CASSQWGVGNQPQHF. The chain joins TRBV16 to TRBJ1-5, with D tentatively TRBD1 (5 bases). This CDR3 has 15 residues. V was cut by 1 base and J by 2 bases, with 9 bases left in between. CDR1 and CDR2 (germline): KGHSY, FQNENV.

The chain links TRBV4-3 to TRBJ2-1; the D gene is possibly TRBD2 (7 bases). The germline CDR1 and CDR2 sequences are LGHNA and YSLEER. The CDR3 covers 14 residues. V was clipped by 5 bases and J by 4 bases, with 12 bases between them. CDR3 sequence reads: CASSGGAPYNEQFF. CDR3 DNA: TGCGCCAGCAGCGGGGGGGCGCCTTACAATGAGCAGTTCTTC.

The DNA of the CDR3 is TGTGCCAGCCTAGGGACAGACTATGGCTACACCTTC. Amino acid sequence: CASLGTDYGYTF. The chain links TRBV6-6 to TRBJ1-2, with 7 nucleotides matching TRBD1. Germline V lookup: CDR1 MNHNY, CDR2 SVGAGI (reference sequence). Trimming took 8 bases from V and 3 from J; bases not matched to a gene: 3. CDR3 length: 12 amino acids.

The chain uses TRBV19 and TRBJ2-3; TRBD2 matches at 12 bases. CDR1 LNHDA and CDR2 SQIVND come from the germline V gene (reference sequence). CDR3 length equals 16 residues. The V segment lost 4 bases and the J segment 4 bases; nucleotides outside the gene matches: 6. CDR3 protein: CASSNPSGGGPDTQYF. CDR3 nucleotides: TGTGCCAGTAGTAACCCTAGCGGGGGGGGCCCAGATACGCAGTATTTT.

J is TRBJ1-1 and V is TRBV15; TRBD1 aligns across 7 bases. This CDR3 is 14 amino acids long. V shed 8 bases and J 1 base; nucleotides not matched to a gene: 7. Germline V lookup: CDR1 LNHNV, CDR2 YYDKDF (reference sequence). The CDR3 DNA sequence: TGTGCCACCCTTCGGACAGGCTCGAACACTGAAGCTTTCTTT. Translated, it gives CATLRTGSNTEAFF. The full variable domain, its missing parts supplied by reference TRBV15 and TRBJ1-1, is DAMVIQNPRYQVTQFGKPVTLSCSQTLNHNVMYWYQQKSSQAPKLLFHYYDKDFNNEADTPDNFQSRRPNTSFCFLDIRSPGLGDTAMYLCATLRTGSNTEAFFGQGTRLTVV.

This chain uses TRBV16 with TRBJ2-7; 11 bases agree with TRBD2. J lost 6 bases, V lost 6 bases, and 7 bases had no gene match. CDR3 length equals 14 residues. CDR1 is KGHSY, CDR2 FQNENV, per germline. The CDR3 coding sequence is TGTGCCAGCAGTGGGACTAGCGGAGCTCGCGAGCAGTACTTC. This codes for CASSGTSGAREQYF.

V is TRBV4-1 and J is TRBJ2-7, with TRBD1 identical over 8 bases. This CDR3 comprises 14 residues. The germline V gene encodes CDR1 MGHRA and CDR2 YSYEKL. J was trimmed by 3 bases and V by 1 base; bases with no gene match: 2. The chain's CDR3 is CASSQGQGYYEQYF. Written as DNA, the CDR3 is TGCGCCAGCAGCCAAGGACAGGGGTACTACGAGCAGTACTTC.

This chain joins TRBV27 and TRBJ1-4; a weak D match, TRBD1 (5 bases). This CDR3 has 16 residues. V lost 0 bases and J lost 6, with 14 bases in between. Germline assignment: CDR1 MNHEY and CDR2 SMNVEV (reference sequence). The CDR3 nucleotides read TGTGCCAGCAGTTTATCCAAGTGGGGCATAGATGAAAAACTGTTTTTT. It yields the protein CASSLSKWGIDEKLFF.

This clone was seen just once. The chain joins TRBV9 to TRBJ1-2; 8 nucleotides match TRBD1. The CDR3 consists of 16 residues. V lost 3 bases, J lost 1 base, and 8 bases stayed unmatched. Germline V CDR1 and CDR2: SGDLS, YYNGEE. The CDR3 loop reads CASSAPDRGGNYGYTF. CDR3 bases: TGTGCCAGCAGCGCCCCCGACAGGGGAGGTAACTATGGCTACACCTTC.

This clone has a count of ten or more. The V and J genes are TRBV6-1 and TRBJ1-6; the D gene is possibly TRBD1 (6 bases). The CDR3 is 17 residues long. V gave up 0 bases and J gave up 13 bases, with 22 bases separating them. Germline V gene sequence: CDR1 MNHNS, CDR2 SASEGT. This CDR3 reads CASSEAMSRDKASPLHF. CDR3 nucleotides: TGTGCCAGCAGTGAAGCCATGTCCCGGGACAAGGCTTCGCCCCTCCACTTT.

CDR3 sequence: CASSTIGGSYEQYF. CDR3 DNA sequence: TGTGCCAGCAGTACAATAGGCGGGTCCTACGAGCAGTACTTC. The rearrangement uses TRBV28 and TRBJ2-7, with D possibly TRBD2 on 5 matching bases. CDR3 length equals 14 residues. Trimming cost V 5 bases and J 1 base, with 12 bases left between them. The germline CDR1 and CDR2 sequences are MDHEN and SYDVKM.

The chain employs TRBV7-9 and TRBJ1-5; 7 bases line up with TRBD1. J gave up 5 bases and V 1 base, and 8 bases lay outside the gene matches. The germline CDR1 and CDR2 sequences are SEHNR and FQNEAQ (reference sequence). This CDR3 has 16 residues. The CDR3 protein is CASSLEGTDQDQPQHF. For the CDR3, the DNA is TGTGCCAGCAGCTTAGAGGGGACAGACCAGGATCAGCCCCAGCATTTT.

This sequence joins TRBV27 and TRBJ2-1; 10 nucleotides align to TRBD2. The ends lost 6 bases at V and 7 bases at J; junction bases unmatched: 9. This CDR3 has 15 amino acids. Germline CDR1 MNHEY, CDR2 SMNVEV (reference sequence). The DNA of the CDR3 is TGTGCCAGCAGACTAGCGGGGCGGGGTACAAATGAGCAGTTCTTC. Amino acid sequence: CASRLAGRGTNEQFF.